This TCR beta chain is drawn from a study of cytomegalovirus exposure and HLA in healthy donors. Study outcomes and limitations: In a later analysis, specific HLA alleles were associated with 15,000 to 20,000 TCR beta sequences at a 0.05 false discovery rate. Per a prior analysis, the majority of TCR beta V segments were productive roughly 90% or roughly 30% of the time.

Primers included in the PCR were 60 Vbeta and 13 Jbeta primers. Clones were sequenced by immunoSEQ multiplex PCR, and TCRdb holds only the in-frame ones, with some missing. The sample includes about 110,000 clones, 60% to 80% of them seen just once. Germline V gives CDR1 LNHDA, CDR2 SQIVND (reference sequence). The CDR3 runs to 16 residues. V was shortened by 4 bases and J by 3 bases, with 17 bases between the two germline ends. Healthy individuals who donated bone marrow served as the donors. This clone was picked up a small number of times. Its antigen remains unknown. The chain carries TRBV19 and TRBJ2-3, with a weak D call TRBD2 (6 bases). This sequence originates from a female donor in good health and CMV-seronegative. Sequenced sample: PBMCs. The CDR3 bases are TGTGCCAGTAGTACAAGGGACTTTGTGGGAACAGATACGCAGTATTTT. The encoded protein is CASSTRDFVGTDTQYF.